A single sample is the source of the 27 T cell receptor beta chains below, sequenced in a study of blood T cell repertoires in COVID-19. The assay was immunoSEQ multiplex PCR, and TCRdb's table has in-frame clones only and misses some. Of 150,000 to 200,000 clones in the sample, more than 80% were seen once. What was sequenced was peripheral blood. Receptor source: a man between 60 and 70 years old with acute or convalescent COVID-19.

This rearrangement joins TRBV6-5 to TRBJ1-4; D gene unclear. Germline lookup yields CDR1 MNHEY and CDR2 SVGAGI. V shed 4 bases and J shed 2 bases, with 11 bases lying between them. This CDR3 region has 15 residues. CDR3 in amino acids: CASSSNRRTNEKLFF. The CDR3 nucleotides read TGTGCCAGCAGTTCGAACAGACGTACTAATGAAAAACTGTTTTTT.

This sequence joins TRBV4-1 and TRBJ2-7, with 7 bases that match TRBD2. The CDR3 consists of 15 residues. The V gene end was trimmed by 1 base and the J gene end by 3 bases; junction bases not matched to a gene: 6. From germline, CDR1 is MGHRA and CDR2 YSYEKL. CDR3 coding DNA: TGCGCCAGCAGCCAAGGCCGGGGGGTTCTCTACGAGCAGTACTTC. This sequence encodes CASSQGRGVLYEQYF.

The gene calls are TRBV19 and TRBJ2-1; D perhaps matches TRBD1 (6 bases). CDR1 is LNHDA and CDR2 is SQIVND in the germline V gene (reference sequence). Trimming shortened V by 1 base and J by 7 bases, and 11 bases separated the two germline ends. The length of the CDR3 is 14 residues. The CDR3 reads CASSIVGARNEQFF. The CDR3 region has the DNA TGTGCCAGTAGTATAGTGGGGGCGCGAAATGAGCAGTTCTTC.

The chain is built from TRBV19 and TRBJ2-7, with D possibly being TRBD1 (6 bases). Trimming stripped 4 bases from V and 5 bases from J, with 15 bases between. The CDR3 loop spans 14 amino acids. CDR1 is LNHDA, CDR2 SQIVND, per germline (reference sequence). The CDR3 DNA sequence: TGTGCCAGTAGTACAATACAGGGTTGGCACGAGCAGTACTTC. Encoded protein: CASSTIQGWHEQYF.

The V gene is TRBV19, the J gene TRBJ2-4, with TRBD1 as a possible D gene (5 bases). Between the trimmed V and J ends, which lost 4 bases and 8 bases, there was a span of 12 bases. The CDR3 is made up of 13 amino acids. CDR1 and CDR2 from the germline V gene are LNHDA and SQIVND (reference sequence). CDR3 in DNA: TGTGCCAGTAGTAGACAGACGGCGGACATTCAGTACTTC. It specifies CASSRQTADIQYF.

This chain connects TRBV6-2 or TRBV6-3 to TRBJ1-6; 7 positions agree with TRBD1. This CDR3 is built from 14 residues. Losses at the gene ends were 2 bases for V and 9 bases for J; bases not matched to a gene: 4. The germline V gene encodes CDR1 MNHEY and CDR2 SVGEGT. CDR3 loop: CASSYPRGTSPLHF. CDR3 nucleotides: TGTGCCAGCAGTTACCCCAGGGGGACTTCACCCCTCCACTTT.

The J gene is TRBJ1-2, the V gene TRBV19; maybe TRBD1 (6 bases). The CDR3 sequence is 14 residues long. Germline CDR1 LNHDA, CDR2 SQIVND (reference sequence). V was trimmed by 7 bases and J by 8 bases, leaving 20 bases between them. This chain's CDR3 is CASNPQQGSYGYTF. CDR3 nucleotides: TGTGCCAGTAATCCACAACAGGGCTCTTACGGCTACACCTTC.

This clone was detected only once. The rearrangement uses TRBV5-6 and TRBJ2-1; perhaps TRBD2 as D (6 bases). V lost 7 bases and J 6 bases, leaving 20 bases between the germline ends. The germline gives CDR1 SGHDT, CDR2 YYEEEE. The CDR3 totals 15 residues. This CDR3 is CASAPWTGVLNEQFF. DNA of the CDR3: TGTGCCAGCGCCCCTTGGACGGGGGTCCTCAATGAGCAGTTCTTC.

This clone has only one observation. The chain couples TRBV29-1 to TRBJ1-5; 9 positions match TRBD1. The CDR3 is 14 residues long. CDR1 and CDR2 from the germline V gene are SQVTM and ANQGSEA. The trim removed 6 bases at V and 3 bases at J, leaving 6 bases unmatched. The CDR3 sequence is CSVRTGEINQPQHF. CDR3 bases: TGCAGCGTACGGACAGGGGAAATCAATCAGCCCCAGCATTTT.

The chain employs TRBV5-1 and TRBJ2-3; D is perhaps TRBD2 (6 bases). V was shortened by 6 bases and J by 0 bases, with 11 bases between the two germline ends. The germline gives CDR1 SGHRS, CDR2 YFSETQ. The CDR3 length is 14 residues. As DNA, the CDR3 is TGCGCCAGCAAGAACGGGGGTAGCACAGATACGCAGTATTTT. It encodes CASKNGGSTDTQYF.

The chain combines TRBV10-3 with TRBJ2-7, with D possibly TRBD2 on 5 matching bases. Germline CDR1 and CDR2: ENHRY and SYGVKD. Trimming took off 3 bases at V and 2 bases at J, with 11 bases between the two ends. The CDR3 runs 14 residues. CDR3 in amino acids: CAISDPGETYEQYF. In DNA, the CDR3 is TGTGCCATCAGTGATCCCGGGGAAACCTACGAGCAGTACTTC.

The chain is built from TRBV13 and TRBJ2-7; TRBD1 matches 7 bases. CDR1 and CDR2 from the germline V gene are PRHDT and FYEKMQ (reference sequence). The length of the CDR3 is 17 residues. V shed 5 bases, J shed 4 bases, and the junction held 17 bases outside the gene matches. This CDR3 is CASSILPRGLSRYEQYF. CDR3 bases: TGTGCCAGCAGCATACTTCCTAGGGGGCTTTCAAGGTACGAGCAGTACTTC.

This chain joins TRBV7-2 and TRBJ1-3; a weak D match, TRBD1 (5 bases). V gave up 7 bases and J gave up 2 bases, with 12 bases separating them. The germline CDR1 and CDR2 sequences are SGHTA and FQGNSA. The CDR3 totals 14 residues. The CDR3 DNA reads TGTGCCAGCACCACAGGTCAAACTGGAAACACCATATATTTT. Translation gives CASTTGQTGNTIYF.

This chain links TRBV24-1 with TRBJ2-2; 10 bases align to TRBD1. With 9 bases clipped from V and 1 base from J, the junction kept 1 base outside the gene matches. Germline CDR1 reads KGHDR; CDR2 reads SFDVKD. There are 14 residues in the CDR3. As DNA, the CDR3 is TGTGCCACCGGGACAGGGGAGAACACCGGGGAGCTGTTTTTT. As protein: CATGTGENTGELFF.

The J gene is TRBJ1-2, the V gene TRBV4-1, with a weak D call TRBD1 (6 bases). Trimming shortened V by 2 bases and J by 8 bases, and 18 bases separated the two germline ends. The CDR3 runs to 15 residues. From germline, CDR1 is MGHRA and CDR2 YSYEKL. The CDR3 nucleotides read TGCGCCAGCAGCCAACTTCAGGGGATAACGCGGGGCTACACCTTC. Residues: CASSQLQGITRGYTF.

Worth noting for this clone: Other DNA sequences within the sample encode an identical CDR3. The chain is built from TRBV5-1 and TRBJ1-2, with D unclear. V was pared by 4 bases and J by 0 bases, with 7 bases between. CDR1 and CDR2 (germline): SGHRS, YFSETQ. The CDR3 consists of 13 residues. CDR3 region: CASSPGTNYGYTF. The CDR3 DNA sequence: TGCGCCAGCAGCCCGGGAACTAACTATGGCTACACCTTC.

The chain links TRBV3-1 (or the pseudogene TRBV3-2) to TRBJ2-7, with 13 nucleotides matching TRBD2. Germline lookup yields CDR1 LGHDT and CDR2 YNNKEL (reference sequence). CDR3 length: 14 amino acids. V trimming: 1 base; J trimming: 10 bases; junction bases outside the gene matches: 4. DNA for the CDR3: TGTGCCAGCAGCCAAGGGACTAGCGGGGGAAGACAGTACTTC. Its protein is CASSQGTSGGRQYF.

The chain uses TRBV7-2 and TRBJ1-5; D is unclear. The ends were cut back, 0 bases at V and 11 bases at J, with 11 bases in the middle. Germline V lookup: CDR1 SGHTA, CDR2 FQGNSA. The CDR3 covers 13 residues. DNA for the CDR3: TGTGCCAGCAGCTTAGCGGAGGGTGGGTCCCAGCATTTT. Amino acids: CASSLAEGGSQHF.

This chain joins TRBV5-4 and TRBJ1-5; TRBD1 matches 10 bases. This CDR3 spans 15 amino acids. Unmatched junction bases numbered 7, after V lost 4 bases and J lost 6 bases. Germline CDR1 SGHNT, CDR2 YYREEE (reference sequence). Here the CDR3 DNA reads TGTGCCAGCAGCCTCGGACAGGGGGAGGCTCAGCCCCAGCATTTT. Translated, it gives CASSLGQGEAQPQHF.

The V gene is TRBV5-8, the J gene TRBJ2-3; TRBD1 matches 9 bases. The J segment lost 4 bases and the V segment lost 4 bases, leaving 10 bases of the junction unmatched. The CDR3 has 16 residues. Germline V CDR1 and CDR2: SGHTS, YDEGEE. The CDR3 nucleotides are TGTGCCAGCAGCATGTCCGGGACAGGGATCGCAGATACGCAGTATTTT. Protein product: CASSMSGTGIADTQYF. Full variable domain (rest looked up from reference TRBV5-8 and TRBJ2-3): EAGVTQSPTHLIKTRGQQATLRCSPISGHTSVYWYQQALGLGLQFLLWYDEGEERNRGNFPPRFSGRQFPNYSSELNVNALELEDSALYLCASSMSGTGIADTQYFGPGTRLTVL.

The chain has TRBV2 and TRBJ2-1; D perhaps matches TRBD2 (6 bases). The germline CDR1 and CDR2 sequences are SNHLY and FYNNEI. V gave up 5 bases and J gave up 9 bases, with 17 bases separating them. This CDR3 contains 14 residues. The CDR3 region has the DNA TGTGCCAGCAGTCTAAGAGGAGGGGCTGGTGAGCAGTTCTTC. Translation gives CASSLRGGAGEQFF. The entire variable domain, with the rest obtained from reference TRBV2 and TRBJ2-1, is as follows: EPEVTQTPSHQVTQMGQEVILRCVPISNHLYFYWYRQILGQKVEFLVSFYNNEISEKSEIFDDQFSVERPDGSNFTLKIRSTKLEDSAMYFCASSLRGGAGEQFFGPGTRLTVL.

This clone was seen a single time. DNA for the CDR3: TGTGCCTGGAGTGCCTTCTCCGACAGGAGACAAGAGACCCAGTACTTC. The encoded protein is CAWSAFSDRRQETQYF. The rearrangement joins TRBV30 to TRBJ2-5; a weak D match, TRBD1 (6 bases). Germline V gene sequence: CDR1 GTSNPN, CDR2 SVGIG (reference sequence). Trimming shortened V by 1 base and J by 2 bases, and 17 bases separated the two germline ends. The CDR3 is made up of 16 amino acids.

The chain recombines TRBV5-1 with TRBJ2-7, with D perhaps matching TRBD2 (8 bases). The CDR3 is 15 amino acids. Looked up from germline, CDR1 is SGHRS and CDR2 is YFSETQ. V was cut by 4 bases and J by 6 bases, with 20 bases left in between. CDR3: CASSPGGDRPLEQYF. The DNA for the CDR3 is TGCGCCAGCAGCCCCGGGGGGGACAGACCTCTCGAGCAGTACTTC.

The V and J genes are TRBV6-5 and TRBJ1-6; D gene ambiguous. V shed 8 bases and J shed 6 bases, with 11 bases lying between them. This CDR3 has 13 residues. Germline V CDR1 and CDR2: MNHEY, SVGAGI. CDR3 DNA: TGTGCCAGCTTGGCAGGTCCTAATTCACCCCTCCACTTT. This sequence encodes CASLAGPNSPLHF.

The chain joins TRBV6-5 to TRBJ2-1; D may be TRBD2 (5 bases). Germline CDR1 MNHEY, CDR2 SVGAGI. The CDR3 sequence is 13 residues long. Trimming removed 0 bases from V and 9 bases from J, with 9 bases in between. CDR3 residues: CASSYSTRGEQFF. The DNA for the CDR3 is TGTGCCAGCAGTTACTCGACCCGGGGTGAGCAGTTCTTC.

The chain's CDR3 is CASSQEGTGLFLAFF. CDR3 coding DNA: TGTGCCAGCAGCCAAGAAGGGACAGGGCTTTTCTTAGCTTTCTTT. J is TRBJ1-1 and V is TRBV3-1 (or the pseudogene TRBV3-2), with 9 nucleotides matching TRBD1. V trimming: 0 bases; J trimming: 10 bases; junction bases outside the gene matches: 9. Germline CDR1 reads LGHDT; CDR2 reads YNNKEL (reference sequence). The CDR3 has 15 amino acids.

The DNA for the CDR3 is TGCGCCAGCAGCCAAGGGACAGGGGGCGGGCCTAATGAAAAACTGTTTTTT. It is translated as CASSQGTGGGPNEKLFF. The chain links TRBV4-1 to TRBJ1-4; 11 bases map to TRBD1. The CDR3 sequence is 17 residues long. The V gene end was trimmed by 1 base and the J gene end by 3 bases; junction bases not matched to a gene: 4. CDR1 is MGHRA and CDR2 is YSYEKL in the germline V gene.